These 20 T cell receptor beta chains came from one sample sequenced in a study of blood T cell repertoires in COVID-19. Measured with immunoSEQ multiplex PCR; TCRdb has only the in-frame clones, and not every one. The profile shows some 140,000 clones, 91% of them singletons. The sequenced sample consisted of peripheral blood. Every receptor here comes from a man between 50 and 59 years old with acute or convalescent COVID-19.

The chain recombines TRBV6-1 with TRBJ1-1; a weak D match, TRBD1 (5 bases). The germline V gene has CDR1 MNHNS and CDR2 SASEGT. The CDR3 has 14 amino acids. V lost 3 bases and J lost 3, with 11 bases in between. The CDR3 spells CASSDIGAYTEAFF. The CDR3 coding sequence is TGTGCCAGCAGTGATATAGGGGCATACACTGAAGCTTTCTTT.

The rearrangement uses TRBV9 and TRBJ1-1; possibly TRBD1 for D (6 bases). This CDR3 has 13 residues. The germline CDR1 and CDR2 sequences are SGDLS and YYNGEE. V gave up 0 bases and J gave up 6 bases, with 9 bases separating them. The CDR3 reads CASSVAEGAEAFF. CDR3 DNA: TGTGCCAGCAGCGTAGCTGAGGGGGCTGAAGCTTTCTTT. Variable domain in full (rest from reference TRBV9 and TRBJ1-1): DSGVTQTPKHLITATGQRVTLRCSPRSGDLSVYWYQQSLDQGLQFLIQYYNGEERAKGNILERFSAQQFPDLHSELNLSSLELGDSALYFCASSVAEGAEAFFGQGTRLTVV.

This clone was recorded a few times. J is TRBJ1-1 and V is TRBV3-1 (or the pseudogene TRBV3-2); 8 bases align to TRBD1. V shed 3 bases and J 10 bases; nucleotides not matched to a gene: 7. Germline V lookup: CDR1 LGHDT, CDR2 YNNKEL (reference sequence). The CDR3 runs to 13 residues. The CDR3 DNA reads as TGTGCCAGCAGCCACGAGGACAGGGTCGGAGCTTTCTTT. This translates into CASSHEDRVGAFF.

The genes are TRBV27 and TRBJ1-1, with TRBD1 identical over 7 bases. This CDR3 is built from 16 residues. J lost 10 bases, V lost 4 bases, and 18 bases had no gene match. Germline CDR1 MNHEY, CDR2 SMNVEV (reference sequence). The CDR3 DNA reads as TGTGCCAGCAGTTCGACAGGGCTCGGAACTGGCGTCGGAGCTTTCTTT. It encodes CASSSTGLGTGVGAFF.

V is TRBV11-2 and J is TRBJ2-1; the match to TRBD2 covers 7 bases. V lost 5 bases, J lost 8 bases, and 6 bases stayed unmatched. CDR1 and CDR2 from the germline V gene are SGHAT and FQNNGV. CDR3 length: 13 residues. The CDR3 sequence is CASSLRLAHEQFF. CDR3 bases: TGTGCCAGCAGCCTTAGACTAGCCCATGAGCAGTTCTTC.

The genes are TRBV28 and TRBJ1-2; D gene ambiguous. Deletions cut 2 bases from V and 5 bases from J, with 18 bases between. This CDR3 is built from 16 residues. Germline V lookup: CDR1 MDHEN, CDR2 SYDVKM. The DNA of the CDR3 is TGTGCCAGCAGTTTAAACTTTGCGGCGGCGGGTTATGGCTACACCTTC. The encoded protein is CASSLNFAAAGYGYTF.

V and J are TRBV27 and TRBJ2-7; a possible D gene is TRBD2 (5 bases). The CDR3 covers 14 residues. With 6 bases removed from V and 1 base from J, the gap between germline ends came to 13 bases. Per the germline V gene, CDR1 is MNHEY and CDR2 is SMNVEV (reference sequence). Here the CDR3 DNA reads TGTGCCAGCAGATTGTGGACGGGGTCCTACGAGCAGTACTTC. Protein sequence: CASRLWTGSYEQYF.

The J gene is TRBJ2-1, the V gene TRBV2; 14 bases align to TRBD2. Per germline, CDR1 SNHLY and CDR2 FYNNEI. The J segment lost 2 bases and the V segment lost 5 bases, leaving 11 bases of the junction unmatched. The CDR3 has 19 amino acids. CDR3 coding DNA: TGTGCCAGCAGTTACCCAGAGACTAGCGGGAGGGTCACCTACAATGAGCAGTTCTTC. Encoded protein: CASSYPETSGRVTYNEQFF. The full variable domain, with the rest looked up from reference TRBV2 and TRBJ2-1, is EPEVTQTPSHQVTQMGQEVILRCVPISNHLYFYWYRQILGQKVEFLVSFYNNEISEKSEIFDDQFSVERPDGSNFTLKIRSTKLEDSAMYFCASSYPETSGRVTYNEQFFGPGTRLTVL.

CDR3 coding DNA: TGTGCCATCAGTTTTTTCGGACAGGGGACCTCAGGGGAGACCCAGTACTTC. Translation gives CAISFFGQGTSGETQYF. The chain employs TRBV10-3 and TRBJ2-5; TRBD1 matches at 9 bases. The J segment lost 5 bases and the V segment lost 5 bases, leaving 15 bases of the junction unmatched. Looked up from germline, CDR1 is ENHRY and CDR2 is SYGVKD. The CDR3 extends over 17 amino acids.

The rearrangement uses TRBV9 and TRBJ2-5; unclear D gene. Per the germline V gene, CDR1 is SGDLS and CDR2 is YYNGEE. The CDR3 is 15 amino acids. The V end was cut by 0 bases, the J end by 5 bases, with 14 bases between. As DNA, the CDR3 is TGTGCCAGCAGCGTAGCGGCAGGCTCGCTGGAGACCCAGTACTTC. Translated, it gives CASSVAAGSLETQYF.

The chain links TRBV4-3 to TRBJ1-2; TRBD1 matches at 8 bases. V was pared by 0 bases and J by 4 bases, with 7 bases of the junction left unmatched. The CDR3 consists of 16 residues. Germline loops: CDR1 LGHNA, CDR2 YSLEER. CDR3: CASSQDAQGAFYGYTF. The CDR3 coding sequence is TGCGCCAGCAGCCAAGATGCGCAGGGGGCTTTCTATGGCTACACCTTC.

The V and J genes are TRBV30 and TRBJ1-6, with a weak D call TRBD1 (5 bases). Germline CDR1 and CDR2: GTSNPN and SVGIG (reference sequence). The V and J ends lost 2 bases and 2 bases respectively, with 13 bases between them. This CDR3 contains 16 residues. CDR3 residues: CAWSSWGGTYNSPLHF. CDR3 DNA sequence: TGTGCCTGGAGTTCATGGGGCGGAACCTATAATTCACCCCTCCACTTT. The whole variable domain, filled in from reference TRBV30 and TRBJ1-6, reads SQTIHQWPATLVQPVGSPLSLECTVEGTSNPNLYWYRQAAGRGLQLLFYSVGIGQISSEVPQNLSASRPQDRQFILSSKKLLLSDSGFYLCAWSSWGGTYNSPLHFGNGTRLTVT.

The V call is TRBV7-2, the J call TRBJ2-3; 7 bases match TRBD2. This CDR3 is built from 16 residues. Per germline, CDR1 SGHTA and CDR2 FQGNSA. Unmatched junction bases numbered 7, after V lost 2 bases and J lost 2 bases. Here the CDR3 DNA reads TGTGCCAGCAGCTTAATGTCGAGCGGGGTCACAGATACGCAGTATTTT. Residues: CASSLMSSGVTDTQYF.

The V gene is TRBV28, the J gene TRBJ1-5; the D gene is possibly TRBD1 (5 bases). Trimming took 2 bases from V and 6 from J, leaving 11 bases between them. This CDR3 is 14 amino acids long. Germline loops: CDR1 MDHEN, CDR2 SYDVKM. The CDR3 protein is CASSLSRVFQPQHF. CDR3 DNA sequence: TGTGCCAGCAGTTTAAGCAGGGTGTTTCAGCCCCAGCATTTT.

The rearrangement joins TRBV6-2 or TRBV6-3 to TRBJ1-1, with D possibly matching TRBD1 (5 bases). The CDR3 consists of 16 residues. Germline lookup yields CDR1 MNHEY and CDR2 SVGEGT. Trimming took off 2 bases at V and 1 base at J, with 14 bases between the two ends. CDR3 amino acids: CASSYEAGGGNTEAFF. The CDR3 bases are TGTGCCAGCAGTTACGAGGCAGGCGGGGGGAACACTGAAGCTTTCTTT.

This chain uses TRBV4-1 with TRBJ2-5; TRBD2 might be the D (5 bases). CDR3 length: 15 amino acids. Germline CDR1 and CDR2: MGHRA and YSYEKL. Trimming left V 1 base short and J 4 bases short, with 13 bases between. CDR3 residues: CASSQGDLEAETQYF. The CDR3 DNA reads as TGCGCCAGCAGCCAAGGAGATCTGGAGGCAGAGACCCAGTACTTC.

The CDR3 DNA follows: TGTGCCAGCAGCGTAGGGACAGAGGGTGGCTACACCTTC. Protein product: CASSVGTEGGYTF. This chain connects TRBV9 to TRBJ1-2, with a tentative D call TRBD1 (6 bases). The V end lost 0 bases, the J end lost 7 bases, and 10 bases lay between the germline ends. The V gene's germline CDR1 is SGDLS and CDR2 YYNGEE. CDR3 size: 13 residues. Supplemented by reference TRBV9 and TRBJ1-2, the full variable domain reads DSGVTQTPKHLITATGQRVTLRCSPRSGDLSVYWYQQSLDQGLQFLIQYYNGEERAKGNILERFSAQQFPDLHSELNLSSLELGDSALYFCASSVGTEGGYTFGSGTRLTVV.

V and J are TRBV18 and TRBJ2-3, with D unclear. The CDR3 length is 14 residues. Deletions cut 3 bases from V and 1 base from J, with 8 bases between. Germline CDR1 KGHSH, CDR2 LQKENI. The CDR3, as DNA: TGTGCCAGCTCACCCCCGGTCCGCACAGATACGCAGTATTTT. Its protein product is CASSPPVRTDTQYF.

V and J are TRBV6-5 and TRBJ2-7; TRBD1 is a possible D gene (5 bases). V gave up 9 bases and J gave up 3 bases, with 12 bases separating them. This CDR3 is built from 12 residues. The germline gives CDR1 MNHEY, CDR2 SVGAGI. DNA of the CDR3: TGTGCCAGTACCCAGGGAAACTACGAGCAGTACTTC. It yields the protein CASTQGNYEQYF.

The V gene is TRBV18, the J gene TRBJ1-3; 7 nucleotides line up with TRBD1. Germline V gene data show CDR1 as KGHSH and CDR2 as LQKENI. V was clipped by 3 bases and J by 4 bases; unmatched bases: 0. The CDR3 covers 13 residues. The CDR3 sequence: CASSPGQGNTIYF. In DNA, the CDR3 is TGTGCCAGCTCACCGGGACAGGGAAACACCATATATTTT.